These 13 T cell receptor beta chains were all obtained from the same sample, sequenced in a study of T cell responses to AZD1222 COVID-19 vaccine. TCRdb's copy holds only in-frame clones and misses some; the assay was immunoSEQ multiplex PCR. The table includes around 150,000 clones, 90% to 95% detected once. The sample in question was peripheral blood, obtained on day 0 of AZD1222 vaccination. These receptor sequences come from an adult in good health.

J is TRBJ1-2 and V is TRBV6-4, with TRBD1 as a possible D gene (6 bases). Looked up from germline, CDR1 is MRHNA and CDR2 is SNTAGT. Trimming removed 5 bases at V and 0 bases at J, with 13 bases between. This CDR3 spans 15 amino acids. CDR3 in amino acids: CASSPSGTPNYGYTF. In DNA form, the CDR3 reads TGTGCCAGCAGTCCTTCCGGGACACCTAACTATGGCTACACCTTC.

The chain carries TRBV24-1 and TRBJ2-1, with D possibly being TRBD1 or TRBD2 (6 bases each). Germline V gives CDR1 KGHDR, CDR2 SFDVKD. Trimming removed 8 bases at V and 10 bases at J, with 23 bases between. The CDR3 spans 15 residues. The CDR3 reads CATTHGQAVGGEQFF. In DNA, the CDR3 is TGTGCCACCACCCATGGGCAGGCAGTGGGGGGCGAGCAGTTCTTC.

J is TRBJ1-5 and V is TRBV5-1; D call uncertain. This CDR3 has 13 amino acids. From germline, CDR1 is SGHRS and CDR2 YFSETQ. V was clipped by 4 bases and J by 0 bases, with 5 bases between them. The CDR3 reads CASSLDSNQPQHF. CDR3 bases: TGCGCCAGCAGCCTCGATAGCAATCAGCCCCAGCATTTT. Complete variable domain (other parts from reference TRBV5-1 and TRBJ1-5): KAGVTQTPRYLIKTRGQQVTLSCSPISGHRSVSWYQQTPGQGLQFLFEYFSETQRNKGNFPGRFSGRQFSNSRSEMNVSTLELGDSALYLCASSLDSNQPQHFGDGTRLSIL.

V gene TRBV9 combines with J gene TRBJ2-7, with D possibly TRBD2 on 6 matching bases. Germline CDR1 is SGDLS and CDR2 is YYNGEE. Trimming removed 0 bases from V and 3 bases from J, with 10 bases in between. The CDR3 spans 14 residues. The CDR3 protein is CASSVERTNYEQYF. CDR3 nucleotides: TGTGCCAGCAGCGTAGAAAGGACTAACTACGAGCAGTACTTC.

The rearrangement uses TRBV10-1 and TRBJ2-7; TRBD1 matches at 7 bases. The CDR3 totals 16 residues. J lost 2 bases, V lost 5 bases, and 12 bases had no gene match. Germline lookup yields CDR1 WNHNN and CDR2 SYGVQD (reference sequence). The CDR3 loop is CASSRWCGQETYEQYF. The CDR3 DNA reads TGCGCCAGCAGTCGGTGGTGTGGACAGGAAACCTACGAGCAGTACTTC.

The chain is built from TRBV30 and TRBJ1-2, with 9 positions matching TRBD1. J lost 4 bases, V lost 0 bases, and 0 bases had no gene match. There are 13 residues in the CDR3. Per the germline V gene, CDR1 is GTSNPN and CDR2 is SVGIG (reference sequence). The CDR3 DNA is TGTGCCTGGAGTGTACAGGGGGCCTATGGCTACACCTTC. As protein: CAWSVQGAYGYTF.

The chain links TRBV19 to TRBJ2-2; D is possibly TRBD2 (6 bases). The CDR3 spans 16 residues. V shed 7 bases and J shed 0 bases, with 15 bases lying between them. CDR1 LNHDA and CDR2 SQIVND come from the germline V gene (reference sequence). The CDR3 nucleotides read TGTGCCAGTACCCCGACCGGGACTCCGAACACCGGGGAGCTGTTTTTT. It translates to CASTPTGTPNTGELFF.

This clone occurred a few times. V is TRBV11-3 and J is TRBJ2-1, with TRBD2 identical over 11 bases. The CDR3 contains 16 residues. V dropped 5 bases and J dropped 0; count of bases not matched to a gene: 3. Germline-derived CDR1 and CDR2 are SGHNT and YENEEA. The CDR3 loop is CASSTGTSGSYNEQFF. The CDR3 region has the DNA TGTGCCAGCAGCACAGGGACTAGCGGCTCCTACAATGAGCAGTTCTTC.

The rearrangement links TRBV29-1 to TRBJ2-3; 14 nucleotides match TRBD2. This CDR3 has 15 amino acids. The V and J ends lost 2 bases and 3 bases, in that order; junction bases with no gene match: 1. Germline V gene sequence: CDR1 SQVTM, CDR2 ANQGSEA. The CDR3 here is CSVERTSGRTDTQYF. The CDR3, as DNA: TGCAGCGTTGAACGGACTAGCGGGAGGACAGATACGCAGTATTTT.

The chain uses TRBV4-1 and TRBJ1-3; D unclear. This CDR3 spans 17 amino acids. The germline CDR1 and CDR2 sequences are MGHRA and YSYEKL. Between the trimmed V and J ends, which lost 1 base and 0 bases, there was a span of 13 bases. The CDR3 coding sequence is TGCGCCAGCAGCCAAGTTACGAGCCTAGTCTCTGGAAACACCATATATTTT. Translating it yields CASSQVTSLVSGNTIYF.

The chain couples TRBV2 to TRBJ2-1; 7 bases map to TRBD2. This CDR3 region has 14 residues. The trim removed 4 bases at V and 6 bases at J, leaving 6 bases unmatched. Germline V gene data show CDR1 as SNHLY and CDR2 as FYNNEI. In DNA form, the CDR3 reads TGTGCCAGCAGTGTGGGGGGGATGGGCAATGAGCAGTTCTTC. It codes for CASSVGGMGNEQFF.

The chain uses TRBV2 and TRBJ1-5; unclear D gene. Germline V CDR1 and CDR2: SNHLY, FYNNEI. This CDR3 is built from 15 residues. With 5 bases removed from V and 0 bases from J, the gap between germline ends came to 11 bases. In DNA, the CDR3 is TGTGCCAGCAGTTCCGAGGGTGATAGCAATCAGCCCCAGCATTTT. The encoded protein is CASSSEGDSNQPQHF.

V and J are TRBV6-5 and TRBJ1-4; D gene unclear. This CDR3 spans 14 amino acids. V lost 2 bases and J 0 bases, leaving 4 bases between the germline ends. Germline V gene sequence: CDR1 MNHEY, CDR2 SVGAGI. The CDR3 DNA follows: TGTGCCAGCAGTTACGGGACAACTAATGAAAAACTGTTTTTT. It specifies CASSYGTTNEKLFF.